This T cell receptor (beta chain) is drawn from a study of cytomegalovirus exposure and HLA in healthy donors. About this clone: What it binds is not known.

This CDR3 is built from 15 residues. CDR1 and CDR2 (germline): LNHDA, SQIVND (reference sequence). J lost 8 bases, V lost 5 bases, and 5 bases had no gene match. Study outcomes and limitations: When presence/absence was analysed, sequencing depth was taken to be roughly uniform across donors. It has been reported that TCR beta sequences accurately predicted the HLA-A and HLA-B alleles of most subjects. Listed as cytomegalovirus-associated were 150 or so TCR beta chains.

The PCR contained 60 Vbeta and 13 Jbeta primers. Profiled with immunoSEQ multiplex PCR; TCRdb holds only in-frame clones, not every one. This table lists 100,000 to 150,000 clones. V usage is TRBV19 and J usage is TRBJ2-1; 14 positions agree with TRBD2. Sequencing was carried out using PBMCs. The sequence was collected from a woman aged 40 to 55 in good health and CMV-seropositive. CDR3 in amino acids: CASSPGTSGSYEQFF. The CDR3 bases are TGTGCCAGTAGTCCCGGGACTAGCGGGAGCTATGAGCAGTTCTTC.